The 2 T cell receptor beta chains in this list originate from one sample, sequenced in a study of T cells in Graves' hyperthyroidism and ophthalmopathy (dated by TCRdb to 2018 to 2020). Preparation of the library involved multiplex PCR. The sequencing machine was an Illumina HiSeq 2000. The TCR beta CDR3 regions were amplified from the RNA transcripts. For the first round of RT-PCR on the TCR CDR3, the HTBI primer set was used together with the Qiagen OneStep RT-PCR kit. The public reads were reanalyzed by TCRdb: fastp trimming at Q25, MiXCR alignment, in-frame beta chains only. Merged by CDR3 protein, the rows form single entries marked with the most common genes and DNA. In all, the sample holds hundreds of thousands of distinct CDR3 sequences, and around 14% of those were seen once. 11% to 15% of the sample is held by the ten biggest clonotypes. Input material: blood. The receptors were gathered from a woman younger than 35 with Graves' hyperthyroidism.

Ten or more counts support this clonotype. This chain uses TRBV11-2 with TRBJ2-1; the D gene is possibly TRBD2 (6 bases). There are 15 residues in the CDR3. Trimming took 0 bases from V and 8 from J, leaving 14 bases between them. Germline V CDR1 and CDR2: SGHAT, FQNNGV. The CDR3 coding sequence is TGTGCCAGCAGCTTAGATCTTGACGGGGGACATGAGCAGTTCTTC. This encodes CASSLDLDGGHEQFF.

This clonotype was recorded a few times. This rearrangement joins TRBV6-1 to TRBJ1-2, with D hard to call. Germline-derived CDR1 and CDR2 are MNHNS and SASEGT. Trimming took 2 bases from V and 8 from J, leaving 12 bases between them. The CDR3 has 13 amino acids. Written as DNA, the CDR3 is TGTGCCAGCAGTGAAACGGACGCCATCGGCTACACCTTC. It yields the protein CASSETDAIGYTF.